The entry below gives a single T cell receptor beta chain sequence along with its context. The sample originates from a study of blood T cell repertoires in COVID-19. Per the study methods: From reference gene primer amplification, estimates of nucleated cell counts were derived. The repertoire was sequenced with immunoSEQ multiplex PCR; TCRdb's copy has only in-frame clones and lacks some. The D gene and trimming were derived from the DNA, and the V and J assignments and clone size from that table. The profile shows some 410,000 clones, more than 75% of them singletons. Those enrolled, adults aged about 18 to 95 years, came from about 24 US areas. In germline, CDR1 is SEHNR, CDR2 FQNEAQ (reference sequence). Trimming took 7 bases from V and 5 from J; bases not matched to a gene: 14. CDR3 size: 16 residues.

The sequence was obtained from a woman in her 30s with acute COVID-19. This chain joins TRBV7-9 and TRBJ2-7, with 10 bases identical to TRBD1. The specimen was PBMCs or T cells enriched from blood (not recorded which). The CDR3 nucleotides are TGTGCCAGCATCCCCGAGGGGACAGGGGCCCTGAACGAGCAGTACTTC. This gives the protein CASIPEGTGALNEQYF.